Listed here are 4 T cell receptor beta chains from one sample, sequenced in a study of T cells in Graves' hyperthyroidism and ophthalmopathy. From RNA transcripts, TCR beta CDR3 regions were amplified. The HTBI primer set drove a first-round RT-PCR of the TCR CDR3. MiXCR was run by TCRdb on the multiplex PCR reads, yielding one entry per CDR3 protein. The top ten clones hold about 50% of a sample with approximately 570,000 distinct CDR3 sequences, 15% to 20% of them seen once. The sequenced material came from blood. These receptors all stem from a man between 40 and 49 years old with Graves' ophthalmopathy.

This clonotype has a handful of counts. J is TRBJ1-2 and V is TRBV11-1; TRBD1 is a possible D gene (5 bases). Trimming left V 1 base short and J 8 bases short, with 14 bases between. Germline CDR1 and CDR2: SGHAT and FQDESV (reference sequence). This CDR3 comprises 14 residues. CDR3 in amino acids: CASSLDRATGGYTF. DNA of the CDR3: TGTGCCAGCAGCTTAGACCGGGCCACAGGCGGCTACACCTTC.

This chain uses TRBV30 with TRBJ2-5; 13 positions match TRBD2. Trimming cost V 2 bases and J 3 bases; bases outside gene matches: 6. Germline CDR1 is GTSNPN and CDR2 is SVGIG (reference sequence). The CDR3 consists of 16 residues. CDR3 region: CAWSSGTSGTKETQYF. CDR3 bases: TGTGCCTGGAGTTCCGGGACTAGCGGGACTAAAGAGACCCAGTACTTC.

The chain carries TRBV27 and TRBJ1-2; D is uncertain. The germline V and J ends were trimmed by 4 bases and 3 bases, with 15 bases remaining between them. This CDR3 is built from 15 residues. Germline assignment: CDR1 MNHEY and CDR2 SMNVEV (reference sequence). CDR3 bases: TGTGCCAGCAGTTCCCACAGTACCGGAGACTATGGCTACACCTTC. Encoded protein: CASSSHSTGDYGYTF.

This clonotype has only a few counts. The V gene is TRBV29-1, the J gene TRBJ2-5, with D uncertain. V was shortened by 7 bases and J by 0 bases, with 9 bases between the two germline ends. CDR3 size: 12 residues. Looked up from germline, CDR1 is SQVTM and CDR2 is ANQGSEA. CDR3 sequence (DNA): TGCAGCGCGAGAGAGAACCAAGAGACCCAGTACTTC. Translated, it gives CSARENQETQYF.